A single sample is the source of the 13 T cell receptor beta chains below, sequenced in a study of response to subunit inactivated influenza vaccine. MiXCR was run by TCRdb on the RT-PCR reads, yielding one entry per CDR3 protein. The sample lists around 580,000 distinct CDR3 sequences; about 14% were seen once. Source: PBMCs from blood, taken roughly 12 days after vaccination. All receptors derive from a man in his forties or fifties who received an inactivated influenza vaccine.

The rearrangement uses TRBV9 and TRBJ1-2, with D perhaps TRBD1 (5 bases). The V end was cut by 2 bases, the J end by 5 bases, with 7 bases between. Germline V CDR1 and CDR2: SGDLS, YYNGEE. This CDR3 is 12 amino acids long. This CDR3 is CASSVGQYGYTF. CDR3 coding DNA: TGTGCCAGCAGCGTCGGACAATATGGCTACACCTTC.

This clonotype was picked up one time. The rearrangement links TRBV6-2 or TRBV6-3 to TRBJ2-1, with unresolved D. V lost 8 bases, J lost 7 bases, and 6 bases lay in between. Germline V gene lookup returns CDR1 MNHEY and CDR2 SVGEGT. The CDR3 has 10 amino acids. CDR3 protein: CASYGNEQFF. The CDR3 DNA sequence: TGTGCCAGCTATGGGAATGAGCAGTTCTTC.

The DNA for the CDR3 is TGTGCCAGCAGCTTGCTGACTAGCGGGACGACGGGGTCCTACGAGCAGTACTTC. The encoded protein is CASSLLTSGTTGSYEQYF. The chain combines TRBV5-4 with TRBJ2-7; 11 nucleotides agree with TRBD2. V was pared by 1 base and J by 1 base, with 10 bases of the junction left unmatched. Germline V gives CDR1 SGHNT, CDR2 YYREEE (reference sequence). CDR3 length: 18 residues. Full variable domain (missing parts from reference TRBV5-4 and TRBJ2-7): ETGVTQSPTHLIKTRGQQVTLRCSSQSGHNTVSWYQQALGQGPQFIFQYYREEENGRGNFPPRFSGLQFPNYSSELNVNALELDDSALYLCASSLLTSGTTGSYEQYFGPGTRLTVT.

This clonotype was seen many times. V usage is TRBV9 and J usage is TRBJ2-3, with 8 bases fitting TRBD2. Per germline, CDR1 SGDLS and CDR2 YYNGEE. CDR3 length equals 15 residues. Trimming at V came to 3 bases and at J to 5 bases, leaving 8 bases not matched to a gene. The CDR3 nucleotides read TGTGCCAGCAGCGCCCTCGGGACTAGTGGAGATACGCAGTATTTT. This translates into CASSALGTSGDTQYF.

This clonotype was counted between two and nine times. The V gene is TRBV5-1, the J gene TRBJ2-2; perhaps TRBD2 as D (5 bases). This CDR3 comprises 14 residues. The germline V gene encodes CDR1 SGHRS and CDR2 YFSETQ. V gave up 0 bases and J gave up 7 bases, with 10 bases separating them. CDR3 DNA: TGCGCCAGCAGCTTGGGCTTGAGGGACGGGGAGCTGTTTTTT. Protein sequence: CASSLGLRDGELFF. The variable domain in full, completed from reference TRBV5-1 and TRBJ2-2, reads KAGVTQTPRYLIKTRGQQVTLSCSPISGHRSVSWYQQTPGQGLQFLFEYFSETQRNKGNFPGRFSGRQFSNSRSEMNVSTLELGDSALYLCASSLGLRDGELFFGEGSRLTVL.

DNA for the CDR3: TGTGCCAGTAGCATACCTCCCCCGGGCGGAAATGAAGCTTTCTTT. Amino acids: CASSIPPPGGNEAFF. The chain uses TRBV19 and TRBJ1-1, with no clear D. From germline, CDR1 is LNHDA and CDR2 SQIVND (reference sequence). Trimming cost V 6 bases and J 7 bases, with 21 bases left between them. The CDR3 extends over 15 amino acids.

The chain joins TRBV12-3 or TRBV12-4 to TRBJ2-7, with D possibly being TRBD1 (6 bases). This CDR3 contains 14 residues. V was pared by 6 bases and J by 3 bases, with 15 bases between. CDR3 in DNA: TGTGCCAGCAGAGACGGGACACGCTACTACGAGCAGTACTTC. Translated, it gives CASRDGTRYYEQYF.

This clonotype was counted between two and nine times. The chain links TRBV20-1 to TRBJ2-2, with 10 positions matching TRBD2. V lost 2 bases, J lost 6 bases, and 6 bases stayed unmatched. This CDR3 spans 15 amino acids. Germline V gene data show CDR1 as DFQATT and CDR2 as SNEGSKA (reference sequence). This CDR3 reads CSARRRSGGAGELFF. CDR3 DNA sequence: TGCAGTGCTAGAAGACGAAGCGGGGGGGCCGGGGAGCTGTTTTTT.

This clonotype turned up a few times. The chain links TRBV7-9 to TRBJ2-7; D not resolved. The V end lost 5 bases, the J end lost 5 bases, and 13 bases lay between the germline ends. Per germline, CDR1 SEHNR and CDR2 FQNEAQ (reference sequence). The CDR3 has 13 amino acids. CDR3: CASSPDTIHEQYF. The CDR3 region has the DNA TGTGCCAGCAGCCCTGACACGATCCACGAGCAGTACTTC.

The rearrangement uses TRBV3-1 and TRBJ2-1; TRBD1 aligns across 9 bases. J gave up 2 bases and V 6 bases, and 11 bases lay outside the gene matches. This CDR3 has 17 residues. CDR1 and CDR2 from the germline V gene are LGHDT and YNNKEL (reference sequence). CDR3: CASSPLPGQGPYNEQFF. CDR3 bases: TGTGCCAGCAGTCCCCTTCCCGGACAGGGGCCCTACAATGAGCAGTTCTTC.

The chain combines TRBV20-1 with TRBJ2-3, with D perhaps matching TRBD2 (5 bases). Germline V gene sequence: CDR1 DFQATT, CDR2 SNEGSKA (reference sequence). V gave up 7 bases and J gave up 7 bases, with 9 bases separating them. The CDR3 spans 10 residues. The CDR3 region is CSGLANTQYF. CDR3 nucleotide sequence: TGCAGTGGGCTAGCAAATACGCAGTATTTT.

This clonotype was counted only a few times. CDR3 in DNA: TGCGCCAGCCGTCTCGGGGGAATTGCCTACGAGCAGTACTTC. This gives the protein CASRLGGIAYEQYF. The chain links TRBV5-1 to TRBJ2-7, with D perhaps TRBD2 (6 bases). This CDR3 is 14 amino acids long. V gave up 7 bases and J gave up 2 bases, with 16 bases separating them. CDR1 is SGHRS and CDR2 is YFSETQ in the germline V gene.

This CDR3 reads CASTEGPGNQPQHF. For the CDR3, the DNA is TGTGCCAGCACGGAGGGTCCCGGCAATCAGCCCCAGCATTTT. The chain has TRBV6-1 and TRBJ1-5; no clear D. Trimming stripped 7 bases from V and 2 bases from J, with 12 bases between. The CDR3 consists of 14 residues. Germline V CDR1 and CDR2: MNHNS, SASEGT.